Listed below are T cell receptor beta chains from one sample, sequenced in a study of cytomegalovirus exposure and HLA in healthy donors. Using immunoSEQ multiplex PCR, the repertoire was profiled, and TCRdb retains in-frame clones only, with some absent. The table shows about 120,000 clones, with roughly 78% occurring only once. What was sequenced was PBMCs. Source of these receptors: a man aged 25-45 years in good health and CMV-seropositive. CDR3s include the opening cysteine and the closing phenylalanine or tryptophan. A D gene is named only where the DNA matches it firmly. Clone size is shown for a subset of rows, as once, few, many or a class of expanded clone.

NA | TRBJ2-7 | TRBV6-5 | NA | TGTGCCAGCAGCGAAACAGGCGAGCAGTACTTC | CASSETGEQYF
NA | TRBJ1-1 | TRBV7-2 | NA | TGTGCCAGCAGCTTAGCGGCCCGGGGGACTGAAGCTTTCTTT | CASSLAARGTEAFF
NA | TRBJ1-5 | TRBV13 | NA | TGTGCCAGCAGCCCGGACAGAAATCAGCCCCAGCATTTT | CASSPDRNQPQHF
TRBD1 | TRBJ1-2 | TRBV5-1 | NA | TGCGCCAGCTCGACAGGGGACAGCTATGGCTACACCTTC | CASSTGDSYGYTF
NA | TRBJ1-1 | TRBV5-5 | few | TGTGCCAGCAGCTTGGGACACCTTGAAGCTTTCTTT | CASSLGHLEAFF
TRBD1 | TRBJ1-3 | TRBV28 | NA | TGTGCCAGCAGTCTCTGGACAGGGGACTCTGGAAACACCATATATTTT | CASSLWTGDSGNTIYF
TRBD1 | TRBJ2-5 | TRBV5-6 | few | TGTGCCAGCAGCTTGGGGACAGGCCAAGAGACCCAGTACTTC | CASSLGTGQETQYF
NA | TRBJ1-6 | TRBV5-1 | NA | TGCGCCAGCAGCTTGGAGGCAGGGGTGGGGTCACCCCTCCACTTT | CASSLEAGVGSPLHF
TRBD2 | TRBJ2-3 | TRBV4-1 | NA | TGCGCCAGCGGCAGCTGGACTAGCGGGGGGGGAGCTAGCACAGATACGCAGTATTTT | CASGSWTSGGGASTDTQYF
NA | TRBJ1-6 | TRBV2 | NA | TGTGCCACCAACACAAAGTCGGGACTCCATAATTCACCCCTCCACTTT | CATNTKSGLHNSPLHF
NA | TRBJ1-4 | TRBV11-2 | NA | TGTGCCAGCAGCTTAGTCAGGGCAACTAATGAAAAACTGTTTTTT | CASSLVRATNEKLFF
TRBD1 | TRBJ2-5 | TRBV7-2 | few | TGTGCCAGCAGCTGGGGACAGGGGGCGGAAGAGACCCAGTACTTC | CASSWGQGAEETQYF
NA | TRBJ1-1 | TRBV7-9 | NA | TGTGCCAGCAGACCCGGCGGGAACACTGAAGCTTTCTTT | CASRPGGNTEAFF
TRBD1 | TRBJ2-1 | TRBV5-1 | NA | TGCGCCAGCAGCTCGCGACAGGGTCTATACAATGAGCAGTTCTTC | CASSSRQGLYNEQFF
TRBD1 | TRBJ2-3 | TRBV30 | NA | TGTGCCAGCGGACAGGGGGGCACAGATACGCAGTATTTT | CASGQGGTDTQYF
NA | TRBJ1-6 | TRBV29-1 | NA | TGCAGCGTTTCCCAGGGGAATTCACCCCTCCACTTT | CSVSQGNSPLHF
TRBD1 | TRBJ1-6 | TRBV18 | NA | TGTGCCAGCTCACTAGGACAGGGCTCCTATAATTCACCCCTCCACTTT | CASSLGQGSYNSPLHF
NA | TRBJ2-3 | TRBV7-6 | NA | TGTGCCAGCAGCCCCGTCGCAGGACAGAAGACAGATACGCAGTATTTT | CASSPVAGQKTDTQYF
NA | TRBJ1-1 | TRBV19 | NA | TGTGCCAGTAGTGTAACAGACCCGAACACTGAAGCTTTCTTT | CASSVTDPNTEAFF
TRBD1 | TRBJ1-4 | TRBV18 | NA | TGTGCCAGCTCACACGGGACAGGGGAACGTCCATTAGAAAAACTGTTTTTT | CASSHGTGERPLEKLFF
TRBD2 | TRBJ2-7 | TRBV30 | few | TGTGCCTGGATGGGGGGGATAAACGAGCAGTACTTC | CAWMGGINEQYF
NA | TRBJ2-2 | TRBV29-1 | NA | TGCAGCGTTGGACAGCCTGCCGGGGAGCTGTTTTTT | CSVGQPAGELFF
NA | TRBJ1-4 | TRBV28 | NA | TGTGCCAGCAGTGGGCCAGGGGAAAAACTGTTTTTT | CASSGPGEKLFF
NA | TRBJ1-5 | TRBV27 | NA | TGTGCCAGCAGTTTACTTAATCAGCCCCAGCATTTT | CASSLLNQPQHF
NA | TRBJ2-7 | TRBV13 | NA | TGTGCCAGCAGCTTAGAGGCTAGCCCAGGAGAGCAGTACTTC | CASSLEASPGEQYF
TRBD2 | TRBJ2-5 | TRBV7-2 | NA | TGTGCCAGCAGCTTACCGCGGACTAGCGGGGGGGGAACTCACGAGACCCAGTACTTC | CASSLPRTSGGGTHETQYF
NA | TRBJ1-2 | TRBV7-2 | NA | TGTGCCAGCAGTCCGTTAGACTATGGCTACACCTTC | CASSPLDYGYTF
NA | TRBJ2-3 | TRBV5-6 | NA | TGTGCCAGCAGCTTGCTTTCGGCGGGGGCTAAGTGGGATACGCAGTATTTT | CASSLLSAGAKWDTQYF
NA | TRBJ1-1 | TRBV19 | NA | TGTGCCAGTAGTAGTGGAGGGCGGCGTACTGAAGCTTTCTTT | CASSSGGRRTEAFF
TRBD1 | TRBJ1-1 | TRBV7-8 | NA | TGTGCCAGCAGCCCTTGGACAGGGGACACTGAAGCTTTCTTT | CASSPWTGDTEAFF
NA | TRBJ2-1 | TRBV20-1 | NA | TGCAGTGCAAACAGGGTGGATGAGCAGTTCTTC | CSANRVDEQFF
TRBD1 | TRBJ2-6 | TRBV28 | once | TGTGCCAGCAGTCCGCGGGACAGGGGCGGACCTGGGGCCAACGTCCTGACTTTC | CASSPRDRGGPGANVLTF
NA | TRBJ2-7 | TRBV4-1 | NA | TGCGCCAGCAGCCAAGATTTTAGTTCTCCCGAGCAGTACTTC | CASSQDFSSPEQYF
NA | TRBJ1-1 | TRBV7-9 | once | TGTGCCAGCAGCTTCGACAGTGAAGCTTTCTTT | CASSFDSEAFF
NA | TRBJ1-5 | TRBV7-8 | NA | TGTGCCAGCAGCTTGGCCAGCAATCAGCCCCAGCATTTT | CASSLASNQPQHF
NA | TRBJ2-5 | TRBV5-6 | NA | TGTGCCAGCAGCTTCCGGGGAGGGGGAGAGACCCAGTACTTC | CASSFRGGGETQYF
TRBD1 | TRBJ1-1 | TRBV6-4 | NA | TGTGCCAGCAGTGACTCCGGGACAGGAAATTTGGGAGCTTTCTTT | CASSDSGTGNLGAFF
TRBD1 | TRBJ1-1 | TRBV30 | NA | TGTGCCTGGAGGCCTTCTGTGACGGGACAGGTTCAAGCTTTCTTT | CAWRPSVTGQVQAFF
TRBD1 | TRBJ1-1 | TRBV7-9 | once | TGTGCCAGCAGCTCGGCCGGGACAGCGGGCACTGAAGCTTTCTTT | CASSSAGTAGTEAFF
TRBD2 | TRBJ2-2 | TRBV12-5 | NA | TGTGCTAGTGGTTCCCTCCCCCGGGGGGGCCGGGGCGGGGAGCTGTTTTTT | CASGSLPRGGRGGELFF
TRBD2 | TRBJ2-5 | TRBV28 | NA | TGTGCCAGCAGTAGGATTAGCGGGGGGTGGGGGACCCAGTACTTC | CASSRISGGWGTQYF
TRBD1 | TRBJ1-5 | TRBV10-3 | NA | TGTGCCATCAGGACAGGGATCAATCAGCCCCAGCATTTT | CAIRTGINQPQHF
NA | TRBJ2-1 | TRBV19 | NA | TGTGCCAGTAGCCCGGGGGGCAGGGGCTACAATGAGCAGTTCTTC | CASSPGGRGYNEQFF
TRBD1 | TRBJ1-2 | TRBV6-1 | few | TGTGCCAGCAGCAGACAGGGGGTTAACTATGGCTACACCTTC | CASSRQGVNYGYTF